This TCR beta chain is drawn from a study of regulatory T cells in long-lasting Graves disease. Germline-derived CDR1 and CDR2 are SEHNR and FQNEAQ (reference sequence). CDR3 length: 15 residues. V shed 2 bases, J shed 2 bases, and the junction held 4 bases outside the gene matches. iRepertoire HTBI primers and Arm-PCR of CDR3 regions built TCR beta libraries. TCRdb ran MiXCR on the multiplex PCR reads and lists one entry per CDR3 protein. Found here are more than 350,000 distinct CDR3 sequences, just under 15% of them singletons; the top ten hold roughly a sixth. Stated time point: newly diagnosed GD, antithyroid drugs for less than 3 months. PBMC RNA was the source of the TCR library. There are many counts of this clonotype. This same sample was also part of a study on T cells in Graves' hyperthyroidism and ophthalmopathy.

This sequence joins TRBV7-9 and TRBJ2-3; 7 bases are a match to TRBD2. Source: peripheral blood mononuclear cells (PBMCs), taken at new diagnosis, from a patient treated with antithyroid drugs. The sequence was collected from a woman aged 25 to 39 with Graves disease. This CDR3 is CASSLPGGLTDTQYF. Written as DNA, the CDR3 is TGTGCCAGCAGCTTACCGGGAGGTCTCACAGATACGCAGTATTTT.